This is a list of T cell receptor beta chains from one sample in a study of blood T cell repertoires in COVID-19. Using immunoSEQ multiplex PCR, the repertoire was profiled, and TCRdb retains in-frame clones only, with some absent. The sample contains more than 70,000 clones, over 75% of which appear only once. Input material: peripheral blood. The source of these receptors is a man in his fifties or sixties with acute or convalescent COVID-19. Each CDR3 is given with its conserved first and last residue. The D gene is left open where the match is weak. A row's size may be missing; if present it is once, few, many or a size class.

v_call,clone_size,d_call,j_call,cdr3_length,cdr3_aa,cdr3_nt
TRBV7-9,-,-,TRBJ2-5,14,CASSSNGGQETQYF,TGTGCCAGCAGCTCAAACGGGGGTCAAGAGACCCAGTACTTC
TRBV3-1/TRBV3-2,-,TRBD1,TRBJ2-1,15,CASSQVPDRGSEQFF,TGTGCCAGCAGCCAAGTCCCGGACAGGGGAAGTGAGCAGTTCTTC
TRBV19,-,TRBD1,TRBJ2-1,11,CASSITTGLFF,TGTGCCAGTAGTATTACGACAGGGTTGTTCTTC
TRBV2,-,TRBD2,TRBJ2-2,16,CASSETSGRIVGELFF,TGTGCCAGCAGTGAAACTAGCGGGAGAATAGTCGGGGAGCTGTTTTTT
TRBV9,-,TRBD1,TRBJ2-7,16,CASSIPPGQGMYEQYF,TGTGCCAGCAGCATTCCCCCGGGACAGGGTATGTACGAGCAGTACTTC
TRBV7-6,-,-,TRBJ2-7,15,CASSLGGSDSYEQYF,TGTGCCAGCAGCTTAGGAGGGTCGGATTCCTACGAGCAGTACTTC
TRBV18,-,-,TRBJ1-1,16,CASSPIATTLNTEAFF,TGTGCCAGCTCACCGATTGCTACCACCCTGAACACTGAAGCTTTCTTT
TRBV18,-,-,TRBJ1-4,14,CASSPQGPNEKLFF,TGTGCCAGCTCACCTCAGGGGCCGAATGAAAAACTGTTTTTT
TRBV12-2,-,-,TRBJ1-4,16,CASRLRGQGANEKLFF,TGTGCAAGTCGCTTACGGGGACAGGGAGCGAATGAAAAACTGTTTTTT
TRBV6-5,-,TRBD2,TRBJ2-5,14,CASSSRTSGETQYF,TGTGCCAGCAGTTCCCGGACTAGCGGAGAGACCCAGTACTTC
TRBV11-2,-,-,TRBJ1-4,16,CASSPASWARVEKLFF,TGTGCCAGCAGCCCGGCTAGTTGGGCCAGGGTTGAAAAACTGTTTTTT
TRBV3-1/TRBV3-2,-,-,TRBJ1-1,16,CASSPYGGRVNTEAFF,TGTGCCAGCAGCCCCTACGGGGGGCGCGTGAACACTGAAGCTTTCTTT
TRBV30,-,TRBD1,TRBJ1-5,13,CAWSVQGAQPQHF,TGTGCCTGGAGTGTACAGGGGGCGCAGCCCCAGCATTTT
TRBV27,-,-,TRBJ2-3,16,CASSLSRGGSTDTQYF,TGTGCCAGCAGTTTATCAAGGGGAGGCTCTACAGATACGCAGTATTTT
TRBV5-1,-,TRBD2,TRBJ2-3,15,CASSPGGGAIDTQYF,TGCGCCAGCAGCCCCGGCGGGGGGGCGATAGATACGCAGTATTTT
TRBV2,-,TRBD1,TRBJ1-2,17,CASSGAGQGNLGDGYTF,TGTGCCAGCAGCGGGGCGGGACAGGGGAATTTGGGCGATGGCTACACCTTC
TRBV7-8,-,-,TRBJ2-5,13,CASSPIATQTQYF,TGTGCCAGCAGCCCTATAGCAACACAGACCCAGTACTTC
TRBV27,-,TRBD1,TRBJ1-4,15,CASSPGGQPNEKLFF,TGTGCCAGCAGTCCTGGGGGACAGCCTAATGAAAAACTGTTTTTT
TRBV7-9,-,-,TRBJ2-1,16,CASSLVAGTSYNEQFF,TGTGCCAGCAGCTTAGTGGCGGGAACTTCCTACAATGAGCAGTTCTTC
TRBV9,-,TRBD1,TRBJ1-4,14,CASSVGQGNEKLFF,TGTGCCAGCAGCGTAGGACAGGGGAATGAAAAACTGTTTTTT
TRBV6-5,-,-,TRBJ2-1,14,CASRRLSSYNEQFF,TGTGCCAGCAGGAGGCTAAGCTCCTACAATGAGCAGTTCTTC
TRBV7-9,-,TRBD1,TRBJ2-3,16,CASSLASGQGANTQYF,TGTGCCAGCAGCTTAGCCTCCGGACAGGGGGCAAATACGCAGTATTTT
TRBV10-1,-,-,TRBJ2-3,11,CATGGADTQYF,TGCGCCACCGGAGGAGCAGATACGCAGTATTTT
TRBV7-8,-,-,TRBJ1-5,15,CASSLAGVGNQPQHF,TGTGCCAGCAGCTTAGCAGGGGTTGGGAATCAGCCCCAGCATTTT
TRBV7-3,-,-,TRBJ2-3,14,CASSLLGSTDTQYF,TGTGCCAGCAGCTTATTGGGCAGCACAGATACGCAGTATTTT
TRBV7-2,-,TRBD1,TRBJ2-1,16,CASSFLGTGVYNEQFF,TGTGCCAGCAGCTTCCTGGGGACAGGGGTCTACAATGAGCAGTTCTTC
TRBV9,-,TRBD1,TRBJ1-6,15,CASSGSGTGRSPLHF,TGTGCCAGCAGCGGCTCCGGGACAGGGCGGTCACCCCTCCACTTT
TRBV4-3,-,TRBD1,TRBJ2-2,14,CASSQGQGTGELFF,TGCGCCAGCAGCCAAGGACAGGGGACCGGGGAGCTGTTTTTT
TRBV5-1,-,TRBD1,TRBJ2-5,16,CASSPGQGWRQETQYF,TGCGCCAGCAGCCCGGGACAGGGCTGGCGGCAAGAGACCCAGTACTTC
TRBV5-1,-,TRBD1,TRBJ1-4,16,CASSLMPAGGLEKLFF,TGCGCCAGCAGCTTGATGCCGGCAGGGGGGCTCGAAAAACTGTTTTTT
TRBV7-6,-,TRBD1,TRBJ2-7,16,CASSRMAVGTGAEQYF,TGTGCCAGCAGCCGAATGGCGGTGGGGACAGGGGCCGAGCAGTACTTC
TRBV6-4,-,TRBD1,TRBJ1-1,13,CASSATGDTEAFF,TGTGCCAGCAGTGCGACAGGGGACACTGAAGCTTTCTTT
TRBV11-2,-,TRBD1,TRBJ2-1,14,CASSLDRVGNEQFF,TGTGCCAGCAGCTTGGACAGGGTGGGCAATGAGCAGTTCTTC
TRBV10-1,-,TRBD2,TRBJ2-2,17,CASSEQGLAGGTGELFF,TGCGCCAGCAGTGAGCAGGGACTAGCGGGAGGTACCGGGGAGCTGTTTTTT
TRBV7-6,-,-,TRBJ2-1,17,CASSLLGRQGVGNEQFF,TGTGCCAGCAGCTTACTAGGAAGGCAGGGTGTCGGCAATGAGCAGTTCTTC
TRBV6-5,-,-,TRBJ2-3,15,CASTSQGARTDTQYF,TGTGCCAGCACCTCACAGGGCGCCCGCACAGATACGCAGTATTTT
TRBV5-8,once,-,TRBJ1-2,14,CASSATAGIGGYTF,TGTGCCAGCAGCGCTACGGCGGGAATCGGCGGCTACACCTTC
TRBV5-5,-,-,TRBJ2-3,13,CASSLTGGDTQYF,TGTGCCAGCAGCTTGACCGGCGGAGATACGCAGTATTTT
TRBV5-8,-,-,TRBJ1-2,13,CASSSRATEGYTF,TGTGCCAGCAGCTCCCGAGCGACAGAAGGCTACACCTTC
TRBV6-6,-,-,TRBJ2-2,16,CASSWGDVGLAGELFF,TGTGCCAGCAGTTGGGGCGACGTGGGGTTGGCCGGGGAGCTGTTTTTT
TRBV4-3,few,TRBD2,TRBJ2-7,15,CASSLRLAGGLEQYF,TGCGCCAGCAGCCTTCGACTAGCGGGGGGGCTCGAGCAGTACTTC
TRBV2,-,TRBD1,TRBJ2-2,14,CASKGTGAVGELFF,TGTGCCAGCAAAGGAACAGGGGCCGTCGGGGAGCTGTTTTTT
TRBV9,-,TRBD1,TRBJ1-2,14,CASSPTGAGYGYTF,TGTGCCAGCAGCCCGACAGGGGCCGGCTATGGCTACACCTTC
TRBV29-1,few,-,TRBJ1-1,10,CSVEGAEAFF,TGCAGCGTTGAGGGGGCCGAAGCTTTCTTT
TRBV2,-,TRBD1,TRBJ1-2,13,CASSRQGIYGYTF,TGTGCCAGCAGTCGACAGGGCATCTATGGCTACACCTTC
TRBV5-4,-,-,TRBJ1-6,20,CASSLAGRSDGRVRNSPLHF,TGTGCCAGCAGCTTGGCTGGCAGGAGTGACGGGAGAGTGCGAAATTCACCCCTCCACTTT
TRBV10-3,-,TRBD2,TRBJ2-5,16,CAISDPLGRAGETQYF,TGTGCCATCAGTGACCCACTCGGAAGAGCGGGGGAGACCCAGTACTTC
TRBV6-5,-,TRBD2,TRBJ2-7,15,CASSPQAGGDYEQYF,TGTGCCAGCAGTCCTCAGGCGGGGGGGGACTACGAGCAGTACTTC
TRBV7-9,-,TRBD1,TRBJ2-7,12,CASSGTGYEQYF,TGTGCCAGCAGCGGGACAGGCTACGAGCAGTACTTC
TRBV5-4,-,TRBD1,TRBJ2-7,16,CASSLAGGTGFYEQYF,TGTGCCAGCAGCTTGGCCGGCGGGACAGGGTTCTACGAGCAGTACTTC
TRBV9,-,-,TRBJ1-6,13,CASSVARNSPLHF,TGTGCCAGCAGCGTTGCCCGGAATTCACCCCTCCACTTT
TRBV7-2,-,-,TRBJ1-4,17,CASSPAGRTATNEKLFF,TGTGCCAGCAGCCCCGCAGGGAGGACTGCAACTAATGAAAAACTGTTTTTT
TRBV4-3,-,-,TRBJ1-3,17,CASSQDLTQAGGNTIYF,TGCGCCAGCAGCCAAGATCTGACGCAGGCGGGAGGAAACACCATATATTTT
TRBV6-1,-,-,TRBJ1-2,12,CASSERSYGYTF,TGTGCCAGCAGTGAACGGAGCTACGGCTACACCTTC
TRBV29-1,-,TRBD2,TRBJ2-3,15,CSVPSGGAPTDTQYF,TGCAGCGTCCCTAGCGGGGGGGCCCCCACAGATACGCAGTATTTT
TRBV4-3,-,TRBD1,TRBJ1-4,16,CASSQDLRQGNEKLFF,TGCGCCAGCAGCCAAGATTTAAGACAGGGGAATGAAAAACTGTTTTTT
TRBV7-2,-,-,TRBJ2-3,15,CASSLGGLGTDTQYF,TGTGCCAGCAGCTTAGGGGGGCTGGGCACAGATACGCAGTATTTT